This TCR beta chain was identified in a study of T cell changes during pregnancy in multiple sclerosis. Trimming cost V 0 bases and J 2 bases; bases outside gene matches: 5. The CDR3 is made up of 17 amino acids. Looked up from germline, CDR1 is LNHNV and CDR2 is YYDKDF (reference sequence). This clone showed up just once. Only in-frame clones appear in the TCRdb table, and some are missing; sequencing was by immunoSEQ multiplex PCR. The sample shows about 87,000 clones, around 93% of them seen only once. Sequenced here: peripheral blood, sampled in the third trimester of pregnancy. The TCR originated in a female donor in good health, enrolled as a control in a pregnancy study. The V gene is TRBV15, the J gene TRBJ2-2, with 8 nucleotides matching TRBD2. CDR3 protein: CATSRDLAGGNTGELFF. Here the CDR3 DNA reads TGTGCCACCAGCAGAGATCTGGCGGGAGGTAACACCGGGGAGCTGTTTTTT.